Shown below are 27 T cell receptor beta chains from a single sample sequenced in a study of blood T cell repertoires in COVID-19. Assay used: immunoSEQ multiplex PCR; TCRdb lists only in-frame clones, some missing. The table has around 430,000 clones, about 86% seen once. Sequenced: PBMCs or T cells enriched from blood (not recorded which). The receptors stem from a woman aged 50 to 60 who had recovered from COVID-19.

This chain connects TRBV3-1 (or the pseudogene TRBV3-2) to TRBJ1-5, with 9 bases lining up with TRBD1. This CDR3 spans 15 amino acids. J lost 4 bases, V lost 4 bases, and 5 bases had no gene match. CDR1 is LGHDT, CDR2 YNNKEL, per germline (reference sequence). CDR3 DNA: TGTGCCAGCAGCCGGACAGGGGATGGTAATCAGCCCCAGCATTTT. Protein: CASSRTGDGNQPQHF.

The V and J genes are TRBV6-1 and TRBJ1-5; D remains unclear. This CDR3 has 13 amino acids. V lost 3 bases and J 7 bases, leaving 10 bases between the germline ends. Germline V gene lookup returns CDR1 MNHNS and CDR2 SASEGT. The CDR3 sequence is CASSEAKKQPQHF. CDR3 in DNA: TGTGCCAGCAGTGAGGCAAAAAAACAGCCCCAGCATTTT.

The V and J genes are TRBV2 and TRBJ2-2; possible D gene TRBD2, 6 bases. Germline V CDR1 and CDR2: SNHLY, FYNNEI. The CDR3 covers 14 residues. Trimming cost V 7 bases and J 1 base, with 10 bases left between them. The CDR3 loop reads CASMEGRNTGELFF. The CDR3 DNA reads as TGTGCCAGCATGGAGGGCAGGAACACCGGGGAGCTGTTTTTT. The whole variable domain, remainder taken from reference TRBV2 and TRBJ2-2, is EPEVTQTPSHQVTQMGQEVILRCVPISNHLYFYWYRQILGQKVEFLVSFYNNEISEKSEIFDDQFSVERPDGSNFTLKIRSTKLEDSAMYFCASMEGRNTGELFFGEGSRLTVL.

This chain links TRBV29-1 with TRBJ2-3; 11 bases map to TRBD1. V shed 7 bases and J 2 bases; nucleotides not matched to a gene: 5. CDR1 is SQVTM, CDR2 ANQGSEA, per germline. The CDR3 loop spans 14 amino acids. CDR3 nucleotides: TGCAGCGCCAGGACAGGGGGCTCCACAGATACGCAGTATTTT. This encodes CSARTGGSTDTQYF.

This clone was counted a few times. This chain connects TRBV10-3 to TRBJ1-6; a weak D match, TRBD1 (5 bases). Trimming stripped 2 bases from V and 9 bases from J, with 11 bases between. The V gene's germline CDR1 is ENHRY and CDR2 SYGVKD. The CDR3 totals 14 residues. CDR3 nucleotides: TGTGCCATCAGTGAGGGCGGGGACGGTTCACCCCTCCACTTT. The encoded protein is CAISEGGDGSPLHF.

The rearrangement uses TRBV3-1 (or the pseudogene TRBV3-2) and TRBJ2-2; 9 bases match TRBD2. Germline lookup yields CDR1 LGHDT and CDR2 YNNKEL (reference sequence). The V gene end was trimmed by 4 bases and the J gene end by 7 bases; junction bases not matched to a gene: 7. The CDR3 is 15 amino acids. The CDR3: CASSPGGGAGGELFF. The DNA for the CDR3 is TGTGCCAGCAGCCCGGGCGGGGGGGCAGGCGGGGAGCTGTTTTTT.

In this sample, this clone turned up once. CDR3 nucleotide sequence: TGTGCCAGCAGCCTCCGTTTAGCGGATGACAATGAGCAGTTCTTC. Its translation is CASSLRLADDNEQFF. This rearrangement joins TRBV4-2 to TRBJ2-1, with a possible D match to TRBD2 (6 bases). The CDR3 has 15 amino acids. Germline V gives CDR1 LGHNA, CDR2 YNFKEQ. The V end was cut by 4 bases, the J end by 5 bases, with 15 bases between.

The V call is TRBV7-2, the J call TRBJ2-5, with 8 bases identical to TRBD1. V dropped 4 bases and J dropped 2; count of bases not matched to a gene: 9. Germline V lookup: CDR1 SGHTA, CDR2 FQGNSA. The CDR3 contains 16 residues. CDR3 coding DNA: TGTGCCAGCAGCTCCGGGACAGGAGGATTTCAAGAGACCCAGTACTTC. It translates to CASSSGTGGFQETQYF.

This clone was picked up a small number of times. The chain joins TRBV2 to TRBJ1-1; TRBD1 agrees at 8 bases. This CDR3 has 15 amino acids. CDR1 and CDR2 from the germline V gene are SNHLY and FYNNEI. J gave up 4 bases and V 8 bases, and 12 bases lay outside the gene matches. The CDR3 loop reads CASRPRTGKSTEAFF. The CDR3 region has the DNA TGTGCCAGCCGCCCACGGACAGGGAAGTCCACTGAAGCTTTCTTT. The complete variable domain, with remaining parts taken from reference TRBV2 and TRBJ1-1, reads EPEVTQTPSHQVTQMGQEVILRCVPISNHLYFYWYRQILGQKVEFLVSFYNNEISEKSEIFDDQFSVERPDGSNFTLKIRSTKLEDSAMYFCASRPRTGKSTEAFFGQGTRLTVV.

V usage is TRBV11-2 and J usage is TRBJ2-1; 15 bases match TRBD2. After removal of 2 bases from V and 8 bases from J, the junction contained 10 bases not matched to a gene. This CDR3 has 18 amino acids. CDR1 is SGHAT, CDR2 FQNNGV, per germline. This CDR3 is CASSLRAWTSGGADEQFF. The DNA for the CDR3 is TGTGCCAGCAGCTTAAGAGCCTGGACTAGCGGGGGGGCAGATGAGCAGTTCTTC.

This chain connects TRBV7-9 to TRBJ1-4; D gene uncertain. The V gene's germline CDR1 is SEHNR and CDR2 FQNEAQ (reference sequence). The CDR3 totals 15 residues. V shed 5 bases and J shed 7 bases, with 17 bases lying between them. The CDR3 DNA reads TGTGCCAGCAGCCCCCCGGCAGGAGGAGGTGAAAAACTGTTTTTT. Amino acid sequence: CASSPPAGGGEKLFF.

This sequence joins TRBV19 and TRBJ2-7; 9 bases map to TRBD2. Germline V CDR1 and CDR2: LNHDA, SQIVND (reference sequence). The CDR3 loop spans 14 amino acids. Trimming at V came to 6 bases and at J to 1 base, leaving 4 bases not matched to a gene. The CDR3 DNA reads as TGTGCCAGTAGCCTTAGCGGGGGATCCTACGAGCAGTACTTC. This encodes CASSLSGGSYEQYF.

The chain combines TRBV4-1 with TRBJ1-2; D is possibly TRBD1 (5 bases). CDR1 and CDR2 from the germline V gene are MGHRA and YSYEKL. V shed 0 bases and J shed 6 bases, with 17 bases lying between them. The CDR3 loop spans 16 amino acids. The CDR3 bases are TGCGCCAGCAGCCAAGATTGGGGGGGTGGATTTCATGGCTACACCTTC. It codes for CASSQDWGGGFHGYTF.

This chain links TRBV3-1 (or the pseudogene TRBV3-2) with TRBJ1-2; 8 bases map to TRBD1. Germline values: CDR1 LGHDT, CDR2 YNNKEL (reference sequence). V gave up 4 bases and J gave up 8 bases; unmatched junction bases: 9. This CDR3 spans 14 amino acids. The CDR3 loop reads CASSPRTGFEGYTF. The CDR3 DNA is TGTGCCAGCAGCCCAAGGACAGGGTTTGAAGGCTACACCTTC.

This chain links TRBV15 with TRBJ2-1; 11 bases agree with TRBD2. From germline, CDR1 is LNHNV and CDR2 YYDKDF (reference sequence). CDR3 length: 15 residues. Germline trimming cut 5 bases from V and 7 bases from J; bases unmatched to any gene: 7. CDR3 sequence: CATSLAGGPWNEQFF. CDR3 coding DNA: TGTGCCACCAGCTTAGCGGGGGGGCCGTGGAATGAGCAGTTCTTC.

This chain links TRBV28 with TRBJ2-3; TRBD2 is a possible D gene (5 bases). The CDR3 length is 15 residues. The V end was cut by 6 bases, the J end by 2 bases, with 15 bases between. The germline V gene encodes CDR1 MDHEN and CDR2 SYDVKM. In nucleotides, the CDR3 is TGTGCCAGCAGAAACGGCGGTAGCGACACAGATACGCAGTATTTT. Translation: CASRNGGSDTDTQYF.

The rearrangement uses TRBV4-3 and TRBJ2-7; 9 bases are a match to TRBD1. Germline V lookup: CDR1 LGHNA, CDR2 YSLEER. The CDR3 is 19 amino acids. Trimming took 1 base from V and 3 from J; bases not matched to a gene: 16. The CDR3 protein is CASSQGSGGTGGPHYEQYF. CDR3 DNA: TGCGCCAGCAGCCAAGGATCTGGGGGTACAGGGGGCCCCCACTACGAGCAGTACTTC.

The chain employs TRBV7-9 and TRBJ2-1; a weak D match, TRBD2 (7 bases). The V gene's germline CDR1 is SEHNR and CDR2 FQNEAQ (reference sequence). CDR3 size: 18 residues. Trimming cost V 0 bases and J 3 bases, with 18 bases left between them. The CDR3 sequence is CASSLAPGGSPDYNEQFF. Here the CDR3 DNA reads TGTGCCAGCAGCTTAGCGCCGGGGGGCTCTCCTGACTACAATGAGCAGTTCTTC.

This chain connects TRBV7-2 to TRBJ1-3; 7 nucleotides line up with TRBD1. The CDR3 covers 15 residues. Per the germline V gene, CDR1 is SGHTA and CDR2 is FQGNSA. V shed 4 bases, J shed 4 bases, and the junction held 7 bases outside the gene matches. The DNA of the CDR3 is TGTGCCAGCAGCTATGGGACAGCACAAGGAAACACCATATATTTT. Protein: CASSYGTAQGNTIYF. Full variable domain (remainder filled in from reference TRBV7-2 and TRBJ1-3): GAGVSQSPSNKVTEKGKDVELRCDPISGHTALYWYRQSLGQGLEFLIYFQGNSAPDKSGLPSDRFSAERTGGSVSTLTIQRTQQEDSAVYLCASSYGTAQGNTIYFGEGSWLTVV.

The V call is TRBV20-1, the J call TRBJ1-1; perhaps TRBD1 as D (6 bases). Germline V gene data show CDR1 as DFQATT and CDR2 as SNEGSKA (reference sequence). V lost 4 bases, J lost 1 base, and 16 bases lay in between. CDR3 length: 15 amino acids. CDR3 sequence: CSAIDRGAPNTEAFF. The CDR3 DNA is TGCAGTGCTATTGATCGGGGGGCCCCGAACACTGAAGCTTTCTTT.

This clone was counted a single time. This chain uses TRBV7-9 with TRBJ2-3; maybe TRBD2 (7 bases). CDR3 length: 19 amino acids. V was cut by 3 bases and J by 0 bases, with 22 bases left in between. CDR1 and CDR2 (germline): SEHNR, FQNEAQ (reference sequence). CDR3 DNA sequence: TGTGCCAGCAGCTTGGGGCGGGTTGCGGGGGCTGGAAGCACAGATACGCAGTATTTT. It is translated as CASSLGRVAGAGSTDTQYF. Drawing the rest from reference TRBV7-9 and TRBJ2-3, the complete variable domain is DTGVSQNPRHKITKRGQNVTFRCDPISEHNRLYWYRQTLGQGPEFLTYFQNEAQLEKSRLLSDRFSAERPKGSFSTLEIQRTEQGDSAMYLCASSLGRVAGAGSTDTQYFGPGTRLTVL.

The chain links TRBV7-6 to TRBJ1-6; D gene unclear. The germline V gene has CDR1 SGHVS and CDR2 FNYEAQ. V was shortened by 2 bases and J by 7 bases, with 12 bases between the two germline ends. This CDR3 contains 15 residues. CDR3 nucleotide sequence: TGTGCCAGCAGCTTATCCGGAGAGAGGAATTCACCCCTCCACTTT. Protein product: CASSLSGERNSPLHF.

The chain couples TRBV6-5 to TRBJ1-6; D might be TRBD1 (6 bases). The ends were cut back, 2 bases at V and 10 bases at J, with 15 bases in the middle. The CDR3 has 15 amino acids. The germline V gene encodes CDR1 MNHEY and CDR2 SVGAGI. The CDR3 DNA sequence: TGTGCCAGCAGTTACCTGACAGGTTTTGAGTCACCCCTCCACTTT. It specifies CASSYLTGFESPLHF.

The chain links TRBV2 to TRBJ2-7, with TRBD1 matching 8 bases. Germline V gene data show CDR1 as SNHLY and CDR2 as FYNNEI. After removal of 2 bases from V and 6 bases from J, the junction contained 3 bases not matched to a gene. This CDR3 has 13 amino acids. The CDR3 bases are TGTGCCAGCAGTGAACTACAGGGGGTCGAGCAGTACTTC. It is translated as CASSELQGVEQYF.

The J gene is TRBJ1-1, the V gene TRBV18; TRBD1 matches 8 bases. V dropped 2 bases and J dropped 5; count of bases not matched to a gene: 13. From germline, CDR1 is KGHSH and CDR2 LQKENI. The CDR3 has 17 amino acids. Here the CDR3 reads CASSPNSGLQGVTEAFF. CDR3 bases: TGTGCCAGCTCACCAAATTCGGGGCTACAGGGGGTTACTGAAGCTTTCTTT.

The genes are TRBV19 and TRBJ1-5; D uncertain. The V end was cut by 7 bases, the J end by 0 bases, with 13 bases between. The germline CDR1 and CDR2 sequences are LNHDA and SQIVND (reference sequence). CDR3 length equals 15 residues. The CDR3 region has the DNA TGTGCCAGTAAAGGTGCAGACTATAGCAATCAGCCCCAGCATTTT. It translates to CASKGADYSNQPQHF.

Here the CDR3 reads CASSLGSGGSTGELFF. CDR3 sequence (DNA): TGCGCCAGCAGCTTAGGTAGCGGGGGTTCCACCGGGGAGCTGTTTTTT. The J gene is TRBJ2-2, the V gene TRBV5-1; 9 bases match TRBD2. The CDR3 runs to 16 residues. J lost 4 bases, V lost 2 bases, and 6 bases had no gene match. Germline CDR1 SGHRS, CDR2 YFSETQ.